These 18 T cell receptor beta chains share one sample of origin, sequenced in a study of tissue T cells after allogeneic stem cell transplantation. Sequencing was performed with immunoSEQ multiplex PCR; in TCRdb, only in-frame clones are kept and a portion is missing. Here the sample spans about 10,000 clones, approximately 61% being singletons. The sample consisted of tissue from the jejunum, taken at autopsy. The origin of the receptors is a woman aged 18 to 55 with breast cancer.

This clone showed up just once. The gene calls are TRBV27 and TRBJ2-3; TRBD2 matches 10 bases. CDR1 is MNHEY and CDR2 is SMNVEV in the germline V gene (reference sequence). The CDR3 spans 17 residues. The V segment lost 4 bases and the J segment 1 base; nucleotides outside the gene matches: 8. The CDR3 sequence is CASSSFSGGLRTDTQYF. In DNA form, the CDR3 reads TGTGCCAGCAGTTCGTTTAGCGGGGGGCTTCGCACAGATACGCAGTATTTT.

J is TRBJ2-3 and V is TRBV6-5, with D possibly being TRBD1 or TRBD2 (5 bases each). V lost 6 bases and J lost 12, with 13 bases in between. Germline loops: CDR1 MNHEY, CDR2 SVGAGI. CDR3 length equals 11 residues. The CDR3 reads CASRSGTGQYF. The CDR3 nucleotides are TGTGCCAGCAGATCCGGGACGGGACAGTATTTT.

This chain connects TRBV28 to TRBJ2-3, with D perhaps matching TRBD2 (6 bases). Trimming took off 5 bases at V and 2 bases at J, with 14 bases between the two ends. CDR3 length: 15 amino acids. CDR1 is MDHEN, CDR2 SYDVKM, per germline. The DNA of the CDR3 is TGTGCCAGCAGTCCCTTGCTAGCGAACACAGATACGCAGTATTTT. It translates to CASSPLLANTDTQYF.

This clone turned up a few times. The V call is TRBV5-1, the J call TRBJ2-7, with D unresolved. CDR3 length: 15 residues. Per germline, CDR1 SGHRS and CDR2 YFSETQ. V was pared by 0 bases and J by 0 bases, with 10 bases between. The CDR3 nucleotides are TGCGCCAGCAGCTTGGACGACGGTAGCTCCTACGAGCAGTACTTC. This encodes CASSLDDGSSYEQYF. The entire variable domain, with the rest obtained from reference TRBV5-1 and TRBJ2-7, is as follows: KAGVTQTPRYLIKTRGQQVTLSCSPISGHRSVSWYQQTPGQGLQFLFEYFSETQRNKGNFPGRFSGRQFSNSRSEMNVSTLELGDSALYLCASSLDDGSSYEQYFGPGTRLTVT.

The rearrangement links TRBV2 to TRBJ2-3, with 9 bases that match TRBD2. CDR1 and CDR2 from the germline V gene are SNHLY and FYNNEI. The CDR3 spans 15 residues. The junction had 8 bases not matched to a gene; V was cut back by 6 bases and J by 4 bases. CDR3 sequence: CASRSIAGAADTQYF. CDR3 DNA: TGTGCCAGCAGATCCATAGCGGGGGCAGCAGATACGCAGTATTTT.

The chain is built from TRBV15 and TRBJ2-2; 8 positions match TRBD1. The CDR3 is 17 amino acids. From germline, CDR1 is LNHNV and CDR2 YYDKDF (reference sequence). V was pared by 0 bases and J by 4 bases, with 7 bases of the junction left unmatched. CDR3 sequence reads: CATSREGAGTGTGELFF. Here the CDR3 DNA reads TGTGCCACCAGCAGAGAGGGGGCCGGGACAGGCACCGGGGAGCTGTTTTTT.

This chain connects TRBV18 to TRBJ2-1, with unresolved D. The germline V and J ends were trimmed by 6 bases and 10 bases, with 13 bases remaining between them. Germline CDR1 is KGHSH and CDR2 is LQKENI. This CDR3 comprises 12 residues. The CDR3 DNA is TGTGCCAGCTCCTCAGATATCAACGAGCAGTTCTTC. The encoded protein is CASSSDINEQFF.

The chain links TRBV6-1 to TRBJ1-6; no clear D gene. The CDR3 consists of 11 residues. Germline CDR1 MNHNS, CDR2 SASEGT. The V and J ends lost 5 bases and 11 bases respectively, with 7 bases between them. CDR3 in DNA: TGTGCCAGCAGTTATGGCCCACCCCTCCACTTT. Translation: CASSYGPPLHF.

The chain links TRBV19 to TRBJ1-1; D is unresolved. Trimming took off 2 bases at V and 6 bases at J, with 10 bases between the two ends. The length of the CDR3 is 13 residues. Per germline, CDR1 LNHDA and CDR2 SQIVND (reference sequence). In nucleotides, the CDR3 is TGTGCCAGTAGTATACAGTACAACGCTGAAGCTTTCTTT. Translation gives CASSIQYNAEAFF.

J is TRBJ1-1 and V is TRBV30, with D maybe TRBD1 (5 bases). Germline V CDR1 and CDR2: GTSNPN, SVGIG (reference sequence). This CDR3 region has 14 residues. Trimming took 1 base from V and 3 from J, leaving 12 bases between them. CDR3 loop: CAWSEWGADTEAFF. The DNA for the CDR3 is TGTGCCTGGAGTGAATGGGGCGCCGACACTGAAGCTTTCTTT.

The chain is built from TRBV28 and TRBJ1-6, with a tentative D call TRBD1 (6 bases). In germline, CDR1 is MDHEN, CDR2 SYDVKM. The V and J ends lost 6 bases and 1 base respectively, with 10 bases between them. CDR3 size: 15 residues. In DNA form, the CDR3 reads TGTGCCAGCAGGGCAACAGGGTCCTATAATTCACCCCTCCACTTT. Translating it yields CASRATGSYNSPLHF.

The chain combines TRBV12-3 or TRBV12-4 with TRBJ1-3; D not resolved. This CDR3 comprises 12 residues. The V end lost 1 base, the J end lost 11 bases, and 9 bases lay between the germline ends. The DNA for the CDR3 is TGTGCCAGCAGTTTAGGAGGGTTCTCCATATATTTT. It yields the protein CASSLGGFSIYF.

The chain recombines TRBV2 with TRBJ1-2, with D perhaps matching TRBD1 (5 bases). The CDR3 length is 10 residues. V lost 8 bases and J 7 bases, leaving 8 bases between the germline ends. Germline CDR1 and CDR2: SNHLY and FYNNEI. The CDR3 is CASGQGGYTF. The CDR3 region has the DNA TGTGCCAGCGGGCAGGGTGGCTACACCTTC.

This rearrangement joins TRBV7-8 to TRBJ1-5; 7 bases agree with TRBD1. This CDR3 has 16 residues. From germline, CDR1 is SGHVS and CDR2 FQNEAQ. The V segment lost 5 bases and the J segment 11 bases; nucleotides outside the gene matches: 18. CDR3 residues: CASSQGGAGALRSQHF. The DNA of the CDR3 is TGTGCCAGCAGCCAGGGGGGTGCGGGAGCCCTTCGGTCCCAGCATTTT.

This clone is large in the sample. The chain couples TRBV30 to TRBJ1-6, with TRBD1 matching over 8 bases. V shed 6 bases, J shed 0 bases, and the junction held 4 bases outside the gene matches. This CDR3 comprises 15 residues. In germline, CDR1 is GTSNPN, CDR2 SVGIG (reference sequence). The CDR3 DNA reads TGTGCCTGCGGACAGGGAAGCTCCTATAATTCACCCCTCCACTTT. Its protein product is CACGQGSSYNSPLHF.

The genes are TRBV6-5 and TRBJ1-1, with TRBD1 as a possible D gene (6 bases). Trimming took 5 bases from V and 1 from J, leaving 8 bases between them. In germline, CDR1 is MNHEY, CDR2 SVGAGI. The CDR3 runs to 13 residues. DNA for the CDR3: TGTGCCAGCAGTACACAGGGGAACACTGAAGCTTTCTTT. It translates to CASSTQGNTEAFF.

CDR3 nucleotides: TGCGCCAGCAGCTCCCAACAGGGGGAAACCGGGGAGCTGTTTTTT. This sequence encodes CASSSQQGETGELFF. This sequence joins TRBV5-1 and TRBJ2-2, with TRBD1 matching 8 bases. Germline CDR1 and CDR2: SGHRS and YFSETQ. The trim removed 3 bases at V and 5 bases at J, leaving 6 bases unmatched. The CDR3 sequence is 15 residues long.

The chain carries TRBV21-1 and TRBJ1-2; TRBD1, as called in the table, went unchecked against the DNA. TRBV21-1 is assigned pseudogene status. This CDR3 has 17 residues. This CDR3 is CASSKARGQPSNYGYTF. DNA for the CDR3: TGTGCCAGCAGCAAAGCCCGAGGACAGCCTTCTAACTATGGCTACACCTTC.